This T cell receptor beta chain was profiled in a study of blood T cell repertoires in COVID-19. Produced via immunoSEQ multiplex PCR; TCRdb's table is partial and in-frame only. This sample carries roughly 190,000 clones, nearly 90% of them seen once, and the ten largest clones take about 22%. The CDR3 loop spans 16 amino acids. Unmatched junction bases numbered 11, after V lost 8 bases and J lost 0 bases. The germline V gene has CDR1 MNHNS and CDR2 SASEGT. The chain joins TRBV6-1 to TRBJ2-3, with 7 bases lining up with TRBD1. Material: peripheral blood. This sequence was found in a man in his fifties or sixties with active or convalescent COVID-19. The CDR3 DNA reads TGTGCCAGCCGTGCTTTGTTGGGACAGAGCACAGATACGCAGTATTTT. Translating it yields CASRALLGQSTDTQYF.